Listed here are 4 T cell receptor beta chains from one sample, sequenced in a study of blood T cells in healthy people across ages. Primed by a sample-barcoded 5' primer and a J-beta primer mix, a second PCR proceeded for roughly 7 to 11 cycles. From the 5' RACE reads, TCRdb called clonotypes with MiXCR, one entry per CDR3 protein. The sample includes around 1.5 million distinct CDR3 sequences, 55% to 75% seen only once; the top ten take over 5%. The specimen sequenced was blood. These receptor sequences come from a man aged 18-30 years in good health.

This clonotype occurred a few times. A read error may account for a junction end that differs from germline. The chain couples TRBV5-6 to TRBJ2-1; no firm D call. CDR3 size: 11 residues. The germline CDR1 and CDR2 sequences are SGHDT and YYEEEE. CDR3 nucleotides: TGCGCCAGCAGCTTGGTTGCTGAGCAGTTCTTC. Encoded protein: CASSLVAEQFF. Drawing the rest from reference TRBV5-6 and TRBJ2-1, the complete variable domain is DAGVTQSPTHLIKTRGQQVTLRCSPKSGHDTVSWYQQALGQGPQFIFQYYEEEERQRGNFPDRFSGHQFPNYSSELNVNALLLGDSALYLCASSLVAEQFFGPGTRLTVL.

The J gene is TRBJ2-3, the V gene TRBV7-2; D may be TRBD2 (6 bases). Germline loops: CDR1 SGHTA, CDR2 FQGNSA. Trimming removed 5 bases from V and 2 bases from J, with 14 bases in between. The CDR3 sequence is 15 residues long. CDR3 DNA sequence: TGTGCCAGCAGCGCGTCCGGGACTGTCACAGATACGCAGTATTTT. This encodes CASSASGTVTDTQYF. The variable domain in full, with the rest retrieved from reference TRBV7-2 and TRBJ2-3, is GAGVSQSPSNKVTEKGKDVELRCDPISGHTALYWYRQSLGQGLEFLIYFQGNSAPDKSGLPSDRFSAERTGGSVSTLTIQRTQQEDSAVYLCASSASGTVTDTQYFGPGTRLTVL.

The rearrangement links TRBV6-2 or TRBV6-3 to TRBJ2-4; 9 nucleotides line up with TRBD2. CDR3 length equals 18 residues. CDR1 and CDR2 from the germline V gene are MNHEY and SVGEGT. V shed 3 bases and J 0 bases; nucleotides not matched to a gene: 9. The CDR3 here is CASSYGLATPLAKNIQYF. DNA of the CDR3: TGTGCCAGCAGTTATGGACTAGCGACCCCACTAGCCAAAAACATTCAGTACTTC.

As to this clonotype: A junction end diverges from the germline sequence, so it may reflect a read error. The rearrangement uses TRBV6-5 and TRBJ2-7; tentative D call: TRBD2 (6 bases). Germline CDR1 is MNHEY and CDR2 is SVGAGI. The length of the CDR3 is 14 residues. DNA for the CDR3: TGTGCCAGTAGTTACGGGGGATCAGCCTACGAGCAGTACTTC. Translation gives CASSYGGSAYEQYF.